This is a list of T cell receptor beta chains from one sample in a study of blood T cells in healthy people across ages. One entry per CDR3 protein, called by TCRdb with MiXCR from the 5' RACE reads. The sample lists roughly 800,000 distinct CDR3 sequences, roughly 50% occurring once. Sequenced: blood. These receptors originate from an elderly man in good health. The CDR3 runs from the conserved cysteine through the conserved F or W. D genes are given only for firm matches. Some rows mark clone size as missing; the rest say once, few, many or name a class of expanded clone.

CDR3nt: TGCAGCCTCGACAGGGAGACCTACGAGCAGTACTTC; CDR3aa: CSLDRETYEQYF; d_gene: TRBD1; j_gene: TRBJ2-7; abundance: few; v_gene: TRBV20-1
CDR3nt: TGTGCCACCAGTGACGCCCGGAAAGGAGAGACCCAGTACTTC; CDR3aa: CATSDARKGETQYF; d_gene: NA; j_gene: TRBJ2-5; abundance: NA; v_gene: TRBV24-1
CDR3nt: TGTGCCAGCAGCTTGGACAGGTCGGCCGAAAACATTCAGTACTTC; CDR3aa: CASSLDRSAENIQYF; d_gene: NA; j_gene: TRBJ2-4; abundance: NA; v_gene: TRBV5-6
CDR3nt: TGCGCCAGCAGTGTGACAGGGAGGTCCTACGAGCAGTACTTC; CDR3aa: CASSVTGRSYEQYF; d_gene: NA; j_gene: TRBJ2-7; abundance: few; v_gene: TRBV5-1
CDR3nt: TGCAGTGCCGCGGACAGGAAACTTAGCAATCAGCCCCAGCATTTT; CDR3aa: CSAADRKLSNQPQHF; d_gene: TRBD1; j_gene: TRBJ1-5; abundance: NA; v_gene: TRBV20-1
CDR3nt: TGTGCCAGCAGCTTAAACGTGGGAGGGCCGTGGCCCTACAATGAGCAGTACTTC; CDR3aa: CASSLNVGGPWPYNEQYF; d_gene: TRBD2; j_gene: TRBJ2-7; abundance: NA; v_gene: TRBV7-3
CDR3nt: TGTGCCAGCAGAAAAGGACCAGCGGGAGTCGAGCAGTACTTC; CDR3aa: CASRKGPAGVEQYF; d_gene: TRBD2; j_gene: TRBJ2-7; abundance: NA; v_gene: TRBV6-5
CDR3nt: TGCAGCGTTGGGCAAGGGGCAGGGGGCGGTGGCTACACCTTC; CDR3aa: CSVGQGAGGGGYTF; d_gene: TRBD1; j_gene: TRBJ1-2; abundance: NA; v_gene: TRBV29-1
CDR3nt: TGCAGCGTTCGGACAGGTTTGAATAGTGAAAAACTGTTTTTT; CDR3aa: CSVRTGLNSEKLFF; d_gene: TRBD1; j_gene: TRBJ1-4; abundance: NA; v_gene: TRBV29-1
CDR3nt: TGTGCCAGCAGCAAAATCGGAGTCTCTGGGGCCAACGTCCTGACTTTC; CDR3aa: CASSKIGVSGANVLTF; d_gene: NA; j_gene: TRBJ2-6; abundance: NA; v_gene: TRBV7-9
CDR3nt: TGTGCCAGCAGTGAAAAGGACACCGGGGAGCTGTTTTTT; CDR3aa: CASSEKDTGELFF; d_gene: NA; j_gene: TRBJ2-2; abundance: few; v_gene: TRBV2
CDR3nt: TGCAGTGCTTCCTCGCCAGTCCCCCCCGAGCAGTACTTC; CDR3aa: CSASSPVPPEQYF; d_gene: NA; j_gene: TRBJ2-7; abundance: NA; v_gene: TRBV20-1
CDR3nt: TGCAGCGTTGACAGAGACAGGGGGCAAGGTGGCTACACCTTC; CDR3aa: CSVDRDRGQGGYTF; d_gene: TRBD1; j_gene: TRBJ1-2; abundance: few; v_gene: TRBV29-1
CDR3nt: TGCGCCAGCAGCTGCGGACTAGTACGCGAGCAGTACTTC; CDR3aa: CASSCGLVREQYF; d_gene: TRBD2; j_gene: TRBJ2-7; abundance: NA; v_gene: TRBV4-1
CDR3nt: TGTGCCAGCAGCTTGGGGGTAGGGAGGGGCTCCTACGAGCAGTACTTC; CDR3aa: CASSLGVGRGSYEQYF; d_gene: TRBD2; j_gene: TRBJ2-7; abundance: NA; v_gene: TRBV5-6
CDR3nt: TGTGCCAGCAGCTTAGGACCAGGGAACTATGGCTACACCTTC; CDR3aa: CASSLGPGNYGYTF; d_gene: NA; j_gene: TRBJ1-2; abundance: NA; v_gene: TRBV7-2
CDR3nt: TGTGCCAGCAGTTTAAGTCAGTGGGAGACCCAGTACTTC; CDR3aa: CASSLSQWETQYF; d_gene: NA; j_gene: TRBJ2-5; abundance: NA; v_gene: TRBV27
CDR3nt: TGTGCCAGCAGTCGGGACAGTGTTTCCTACGAGCAGTACTTC; CDR3aa: CASSRDSVSYEQYF; d_gene: TRBD1; j_gene: TRBJ2-7; abundance: NA; v_gene: TRBV6-2/TRBV6-3
CDR3nt: TGTGCCAGCAGTTACATTCCGGGCGGGGAGCAGTACTTC; CDR3aa: CASSYIPGGEQYF; d_gene: NA; j_gene: TRBJ2-5; abundance: NA; v_gene: TRBV6-6
CDR3nt: TGTGCCAGCAGCCAGGAACAGGGTAATGGCTACACCTTC; CDR3aa: CASSQEQGNGYTF; d_gene: NA; j_gene: TRBJ1-2; abundance: few; v_gene: TRBV12-3/TRBV12-4
CDR3nt: TGTGCCAGCAGCGTGGGGCCAACCCGGACAGTCTTTAACTATGGCTACACCTTC; CDR3aa: CASSVGPTRTVFNYGYTF; d_gene: NA; j_gene: TRBJ1-2; abundance: NA; v_gene: TRBV9
CDR3nt: TGTGCCAGCAGCTTAGGGGCCAGGGAACACAATGAGCAGTTCTTC; CDR3aa: CASSLGAREHNEQFF; d_gene: NA; j_gene: TRBJ2-1; abundance: NA; v_gene: TRBV7-9
CDR3nt: TGCAGTGCGCCGGGGCAAGTTTACACCGGGGAGCTGTTTTTT; CDR3aa: CSAPGQVYTGELFF; d_gene: NA; j_gene: TRBJ2-2; abundance: NA; v_gene: TRBV20-1
CDR3nt: TGTGCCAGCAGCCCCCAGGGACTAGCGGGAGAGCAGTTCTTC; CDR3aa: CASSPQGLAGEQFF; d_gene: TRBD2; j_gene: TRBJ2-1; abundance: NA; v_gene: TRBV9
CDR3nt: TGTGCTAGTGGTTTGGTTGAACCAAACTATGGCTACACCTTC; CDR3aa: CASGLVEPNYGYTF; d_gene: NA; j_gene: TRBJ1-2; abundance: few; v_gene: TRBV12-5
CDR3nt: TGCGCCAGCAGCCTTACCCTGGGACTAGCGGGAAGAAGTTCCTACAATGAGCAGTACTTC; CDR3aa: CASSLTLGLAGRSSYNEQYF; d_gene: TRBD2; j_gene: TRBJ2-7; abundance: NA; v_gene: TRBV4-1
CDR3nt: TGCGCCAGCAGCTCCGCCGGACTAGCGGGAGTCCTCAATGAGCAGTTCTTC; CDR3aa: CASSSAGLAGVLNEQFF; d_gene: TRBD2; j_gene: TRBJ2-1; abundance: NA; v_gene: TRBV5-1
CDR3nt: TGTGCCAGCAGTCAAACGGGACAGCAGTTCTTC; CDR3aa: CASSQTGQQFF; d_gene: NA; j_gene: TRBJ2-1; abundance: NA; v_gene: TRBV7-8
CDR3nt: TGTGCCAGCAGCCCCTCCCGGGGTAGCGGCACAGATACGCAGTATTTT; CDR3aa: CASSPSRGSGTDTQYF; d_gene: NA; j_gene: TRBJ2-3; abundance: NA; v_gene: TRBV7-9
CDR3nt: TGTGCCAGCAGTTTGAGGGGGTGGAGTGAGCAGTTCTTC; CDR3aa: CASSLRGWSEQFF; d_gene: NA; j_gene: TRBJ2-1; abundance: NA; v_gene: TRBV12-3/TRBV12-4
CDR3nt: TGCAGTGCTAGGCGAATCCTCCCGGTACAGGGGGGCGAAGAGACCCAGTACTTC; CDR3aa: CSARRILPVQGGEETQYF; d_gene: TRBD1; j_gene: TRBJ2-5; abundance: NA; v_gene: TRBV20-1
CDR3nt: TGTGCCAGCAGCGTAGTTGTTAGCGGGAGCGCTGAGCAGTACTTC; CDR3aa: CASSVVVSGSAEQYF; d_gene: TRBD2; j_gene: TRBJ2-5; abundance: NA; v_gene: TRBV9
CDR3nt: TGTGCCAGCAGGCCTAGGGACCTGAGCGACTATGGCTACACCTTC; CDR3aa: CASRPRDLSDYGYTF; d_gene: NA; j_gene: TRBJ1-2; abundance: NA; v_gene: TRBV14
CDR3nt: TGTGCCAGCAGCCAAGAATGGAGCCGGGACAGATACTACAAGGAGCAGTTCTTC; CDR3aa: CASSQEWSRDRYYKEQFF; d_gene: TRBD1; j_gene: TRBJ2-1; abundance: NA; v_gene: TRBV3-1
CDR3nt: TGTGCCAGCGTCCGAGGCGGGGGCAAAAACATTCAGTACTTC; CDR3aa: CASVRGGGKNIQYF; d_gene: TRBD2; j_gene: TRBJ2-4; abundance: once; v_gene: TRBV12-3/TRBV12-4
CDR3nt: TGTGCCAGCAGCGCCCGTGGCAGCGGGGACAGATACGCGTATTTT; CDR3aa: CASSARGSGDRYAYF; d_gene: NA; j_gene: TRBJ2-3; abundance: NA; v_gene: TRBV5-6
CDR3nt: TGTGCCAGCAGTTACCAGGGACAGTCTCCTATCGAGCAGTACTTC; CDR3aa: CASSYQGQSPIEQYF; d_gene: TRBD1; j_gene: TRBJ2-7; abundance: NA; v_gene: TRBV6-2/TRBV6-3
CDR3nt: TGTGCCAGCAGTTCCAATGGTGGGGGGAGATATGGCTACACCTTC; CDR3aa: CASSSNGGGRYGYTF; d_gene: NA; j_gene: TRBJ1-2; abundance: few; v_gene: TRBV25-1
CDR3nt: TGCAGTGCTAGAACCCCTAGCGGGAGTTGGAGCTCCTACAATGAGCAGTTCTTC; CDR3aa: CSARTPSGSWSSYNEQFF; d_gene: TRBD2; j_gene: TRBJ2-1; abundance: NA; v_gene: TRBV20-1
CDR3nt: TGTGCCAGCAGTTTCGTCGGGACTTACGAGCAGTACTTC; CDR3aa: CASSFVGTYEQYF; d_gene: NA; j_gene: TRBJ2-7; abundance: few; v_gene: TRBV28
CDR3nt: TGCGCCAGCAGGTTGAGGGGGGCAGGGGAGACCCAGTACTTC; CDR3aa: CASRLRGAGETQYF; d_gene: NA; j_gene: TRBJ2-5; abundance: NA; v_gene: TRBV5-1
CDR3nt: TGTGCCAGCAGTCTAATGAGCAATCAGCCCCAGCATTTT; CDR3aa: CASSLMSNQPQHF; d_gene: NA; j_gene: TRBJ1-5; abundance: NA; v_gene: TRBV6-5
CDR3nt: TGTGCCAGCAGCCCAGGGGAGGGCCACTCCGCGTTCTTC; CDR3aa: CASSPGEGHSAFF; d_gene: NA; j_gene: TRBJ2-1; abundance: NA; v_gene: TRBV7-9
CDR3nt: TGTGCCAGCAGCAAAACCGAGATTAACTATGGCTACACCTTC; CDR3aa: CASSKTEINYGYTF; d_gene: NA; j_gene: TRBJ1-2; abundance: NA; v_gene: TRBV28
CDR3nt: TGTGCCAGCTCCCCCCGCCCCCAGGCCGGGGAAGAGCAGTACTTC; CDR3aa: CASSPRPQAGEEQYF; d_gene: NA; j_gene: TRBJ2-7; abundance: few; v_gene: TRBV4-2
CDR3nt: TGCAGTGCTCCCATAGCGGGCCTCGGCGAGACCCAGTACTTC; CDR3aa: CSAPIAGLGETQYF; d_gene: TRBD2; j_gene: TRBJ2-5; abundance: few; v_gene: TRBV20-1
CDR3nt: TGCGCCAGCAGCCCGGGACTAGCTCCTAGCTCCTACAATGAGCAGTACTTC; CDR3aa: CASSPGLAPSSYNEQYF; d_gene: TRBD2; j_gene: TRBJ2-7; abundance: NA; v_gene: TRBV5-1
CDR3nt: TGTGCCACCAGTGATTTGGGGGGACGGGGCGCCAATGAGCAGTTCTTC; CDR3aa: CATSDLGGRGANEQFF; d_gene: NA; j_gene: TRBJ2-1; abundance: NA; v_gene: TRBV24-1
CDR3nt: TGTGCCAGCAGGTCTCAGGGGCGGCTCGGGGCCAACGTCCTGACTTTC; CDR3aa: CASRSQGRLGANVLTF; d_gene: NA; j_gene: TRBJ2-6; abundance: NA; v_gene: TRBV28
CDR3nt: TGTGCCAGCAGTGACGTATCCGGGACAGGGGTAAACATTCAGTACTTC; CDR3aa: CASSDVSGTGVNIQYF; d_gene: TRBD1; j_gene: TRBJ2-4; abundance: NA; v_gene: TRBV6-6
CDR3nt: TGCGCCAGCAGCCAAGGGACAGGGGGCGTCCATGGCTACACCTTC; CDR3aa: CASSQGTGGVHGYTF; d_gene: TRBD1; j_gene: TRBJ1-2; abundance: few; v_gene: TRBV4-1
CDR3nt: TGTGCCATCAGCCCTGGGACTAGCGGGACGGATGAGCAGTTCTTC; CDR3aa: CAISPGTSGTDEQFF; d_gene: TRBD2; j_gene: TRBJ2-1; abundance: few; v_gene: TRBV10-3
CDR3nt: TGTGCCAGCAGGGGACTAGTCGGTTACAGTGAGCAGTTCTTC; CDR3aa: CASRGLVGYSEQFF; d_gene: TRBD2; j_gene: TRBJ2-1; abundance: NA; v_gene: TRBV27